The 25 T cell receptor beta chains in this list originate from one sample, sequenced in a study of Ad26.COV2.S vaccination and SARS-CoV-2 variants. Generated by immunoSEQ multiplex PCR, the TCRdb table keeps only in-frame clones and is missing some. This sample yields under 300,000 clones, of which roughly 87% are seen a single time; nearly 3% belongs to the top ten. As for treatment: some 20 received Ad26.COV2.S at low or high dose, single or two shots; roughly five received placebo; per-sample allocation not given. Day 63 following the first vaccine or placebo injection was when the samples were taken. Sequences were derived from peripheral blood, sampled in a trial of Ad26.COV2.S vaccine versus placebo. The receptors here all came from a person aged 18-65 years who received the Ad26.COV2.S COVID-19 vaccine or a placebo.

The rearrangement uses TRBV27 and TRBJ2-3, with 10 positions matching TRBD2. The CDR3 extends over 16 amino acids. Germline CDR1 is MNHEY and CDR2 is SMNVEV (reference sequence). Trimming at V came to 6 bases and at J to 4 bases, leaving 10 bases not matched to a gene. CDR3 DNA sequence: TGTGCCAGCAGCTTCGGTGGACTAGCGGAGGCAGATACGCAGTATTTT. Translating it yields CASSFGGLAEADTQYF.

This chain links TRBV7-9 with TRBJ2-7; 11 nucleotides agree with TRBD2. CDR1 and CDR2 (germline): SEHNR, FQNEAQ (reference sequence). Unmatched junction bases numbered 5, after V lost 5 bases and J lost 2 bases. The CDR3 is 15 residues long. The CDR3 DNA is TGTGCCAGCAGCCAACTAGCGGGGGAAACCTACGAGCAGTACTTC. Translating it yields CASSQLAGETYEQYF.

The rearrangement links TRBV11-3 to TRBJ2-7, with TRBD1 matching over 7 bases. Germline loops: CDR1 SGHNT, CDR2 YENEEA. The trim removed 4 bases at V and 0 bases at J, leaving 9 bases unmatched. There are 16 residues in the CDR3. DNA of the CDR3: TGTGCCAGCAGCTCCCGTAGGGGGCACAGCTCCTACGAGCAGTACTTC. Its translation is CASSSRRGHSSYEQYF.

The CDR3 here is CASSQAPEGDSPLHF. Written as DNA, the CDR3 is TGCGCCAGCAGCCAAGCGCCGGAGGGGGATTCACCCCTCCACTTT. This chain uses TRBV4-3 with TRBJ1-6; the D gene is possibly TRBD1 (6 bases). The V gene lost 1 base and the J gene lost 8 bases, with 12 bases spanning the gap. Germline V gives CDR1 LGHNA, CDR2 YSLEER. This CDR3 has 15 amino acids.

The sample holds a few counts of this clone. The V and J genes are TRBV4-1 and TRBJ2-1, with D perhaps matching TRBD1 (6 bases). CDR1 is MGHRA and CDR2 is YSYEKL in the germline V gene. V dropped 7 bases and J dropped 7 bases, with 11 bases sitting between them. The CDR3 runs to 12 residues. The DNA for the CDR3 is TGCGCCAGCACCCTAGGGGGAAATGAGCAGTTCTTC. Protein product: CASTLGGNEQFF.

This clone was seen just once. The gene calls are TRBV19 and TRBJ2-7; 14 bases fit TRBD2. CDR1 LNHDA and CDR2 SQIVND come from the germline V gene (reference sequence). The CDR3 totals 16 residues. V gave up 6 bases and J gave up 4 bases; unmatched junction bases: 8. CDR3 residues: CASSPGTSGRFYEQYV. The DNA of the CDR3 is TGTGCCAGTAGCCCCGGGACTAGCGGGAGATTTTACGAGCAGTACGTC.

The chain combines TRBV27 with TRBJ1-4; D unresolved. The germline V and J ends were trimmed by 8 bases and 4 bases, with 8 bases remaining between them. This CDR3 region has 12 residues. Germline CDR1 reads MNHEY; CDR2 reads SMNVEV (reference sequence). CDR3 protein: CASGRNNEKLFF. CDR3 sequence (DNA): TGTGCCAGCGGACGAAATAATGAAAAACTGTTTTTT.

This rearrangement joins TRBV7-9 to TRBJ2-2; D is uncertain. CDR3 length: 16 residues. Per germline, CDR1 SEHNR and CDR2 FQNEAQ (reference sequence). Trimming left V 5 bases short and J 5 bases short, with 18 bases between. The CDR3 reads CASSPPPPGGTGELFF. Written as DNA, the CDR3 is TGTGCCAGCAGCCCCCCCCCTCCGGGTGGGACCGGGGAGCTGTTTTTT.

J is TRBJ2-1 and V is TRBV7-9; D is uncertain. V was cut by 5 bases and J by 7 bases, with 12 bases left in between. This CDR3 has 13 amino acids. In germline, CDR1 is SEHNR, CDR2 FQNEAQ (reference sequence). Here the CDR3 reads CASSPVFGNEQFF. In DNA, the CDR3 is TGTGCCAGCAGCCCCGTTTTTGGGAATGAGCAGTTCTTC.

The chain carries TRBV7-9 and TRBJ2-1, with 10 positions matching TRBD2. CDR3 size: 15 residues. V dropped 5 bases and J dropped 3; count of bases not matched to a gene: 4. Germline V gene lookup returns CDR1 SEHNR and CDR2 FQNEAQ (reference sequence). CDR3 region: CASSLPSGSYNEQFF. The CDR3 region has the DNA TGTGCCAGCAGCCTCCCTAGCGGGAGCTACAATGAGCAGTTCTTC. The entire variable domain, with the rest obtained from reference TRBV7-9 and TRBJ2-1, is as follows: DTGVSQNPRHKITKRGQNVTFRCDPISEHNRLYWYRQTLGQGPEFLTYFQNEAQLEKSRLLSDRFSAERPKGSFSTLEIQRTEQGDSAMYLCASSLPSGSYNEQFFGPGTRLTVL.

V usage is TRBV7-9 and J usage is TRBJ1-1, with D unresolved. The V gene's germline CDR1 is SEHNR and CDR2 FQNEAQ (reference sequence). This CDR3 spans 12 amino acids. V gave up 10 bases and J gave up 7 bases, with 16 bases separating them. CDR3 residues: CAMLDGFGEAFF. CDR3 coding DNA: TGTGCCATGCTGGACGGATTCGGTGAAGCTTTCTTT.

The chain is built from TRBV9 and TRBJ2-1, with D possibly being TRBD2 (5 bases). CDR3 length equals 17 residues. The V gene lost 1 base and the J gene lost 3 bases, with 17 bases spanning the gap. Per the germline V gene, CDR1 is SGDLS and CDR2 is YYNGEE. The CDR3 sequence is CASSVFAPLGSYNEQFF. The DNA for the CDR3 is TGTGCCAGCAGCGTATTCGCTCCCCTGGGGAGCTACAATGAGCAGTTCTTC.

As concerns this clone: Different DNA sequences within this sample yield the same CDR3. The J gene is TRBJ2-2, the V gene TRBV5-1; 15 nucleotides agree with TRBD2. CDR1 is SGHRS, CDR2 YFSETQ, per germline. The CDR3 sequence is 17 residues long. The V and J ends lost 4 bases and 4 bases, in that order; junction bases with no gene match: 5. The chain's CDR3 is CASSTGLAGGITGELFF. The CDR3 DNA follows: TGCGCCAGCAGCACGGGACTAGCGGGGGGTATCACCGGGGAGCTGTTTTTT.

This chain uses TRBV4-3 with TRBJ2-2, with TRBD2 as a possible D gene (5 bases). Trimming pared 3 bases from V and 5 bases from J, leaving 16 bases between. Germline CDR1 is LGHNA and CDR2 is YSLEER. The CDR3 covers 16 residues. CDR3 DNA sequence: TGCGCCAGCAGCCACACAACTAGAGGAAAAACCGGGGAGCTGTTTTTT. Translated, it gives CASSHTTRGKTGELFF.

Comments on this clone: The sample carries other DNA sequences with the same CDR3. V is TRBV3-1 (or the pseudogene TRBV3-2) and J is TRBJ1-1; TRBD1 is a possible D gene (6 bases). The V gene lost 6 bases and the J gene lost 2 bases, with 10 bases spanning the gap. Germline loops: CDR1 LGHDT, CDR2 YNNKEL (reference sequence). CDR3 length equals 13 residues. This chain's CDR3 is CASSPDSNTEAFF. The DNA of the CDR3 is TGTGCCAGCAGTCCGGACAGCAACACTGAAGCTTTCTTT.

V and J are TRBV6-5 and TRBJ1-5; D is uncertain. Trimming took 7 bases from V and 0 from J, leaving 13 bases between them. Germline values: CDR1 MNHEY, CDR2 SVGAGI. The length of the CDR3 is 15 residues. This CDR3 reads CASTPDFYSNQPQHF. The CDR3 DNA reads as TGTGCCAGCACCCCTGACTTTTATAGCAATCAGCCCCAGCATTTT.

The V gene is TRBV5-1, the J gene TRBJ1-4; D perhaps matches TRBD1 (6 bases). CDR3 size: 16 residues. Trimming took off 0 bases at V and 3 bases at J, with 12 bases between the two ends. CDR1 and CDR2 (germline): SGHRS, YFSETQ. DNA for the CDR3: TGCGCCAGCAGCTTGGGCCCACAGGGATCTAATGAAAAACTGTTTTTT. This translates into CASSLGPQGSNEKLFF. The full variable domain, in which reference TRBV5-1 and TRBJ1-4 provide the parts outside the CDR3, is KAGVTQTPRYLIKTRGQQVTLSCSPISGHRSVSWYQQTPGQGLQFLFEYFSETQRNKGNFPGRFSGRQFSNSRSEMNVSTLELGDSALYLCASSLGPQGSNEKLFFGSGTQLSVL.

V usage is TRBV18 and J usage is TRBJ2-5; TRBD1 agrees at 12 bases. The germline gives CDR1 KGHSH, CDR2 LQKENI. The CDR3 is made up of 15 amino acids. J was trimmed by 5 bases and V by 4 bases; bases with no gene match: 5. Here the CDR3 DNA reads TGTGCCAGCTCACGCGGGACAGGGGGCACGGAGACCCAGTACTTC. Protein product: CASSRGTGGTETQYF. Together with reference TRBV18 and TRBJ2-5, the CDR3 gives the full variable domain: NAGVMQNPRHLVRRRGQEARLRCSPMKGHSHVYWYRQLPEEGLKFMVYLQKENIIDESGMPKERFSAEFPKEGPSILRIQQVVRGDSAAYFCASSRGTGGTETQYFGPGTRLLVL.

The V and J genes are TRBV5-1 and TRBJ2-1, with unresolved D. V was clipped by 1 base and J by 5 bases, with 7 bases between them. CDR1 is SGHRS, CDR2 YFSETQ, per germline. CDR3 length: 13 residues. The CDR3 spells CASSLSVNNEQFF. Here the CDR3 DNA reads TGCGCCAGCAGCTTGTCCGTGAACAATGAGCAGTTCTTC.

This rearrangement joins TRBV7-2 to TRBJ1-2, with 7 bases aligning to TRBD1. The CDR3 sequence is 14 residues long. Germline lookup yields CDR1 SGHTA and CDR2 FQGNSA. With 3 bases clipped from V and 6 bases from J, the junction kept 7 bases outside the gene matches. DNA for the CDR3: TGTGCCAGCAGCTTCTCAGGGACAGCCAATGGCTACACCTTC. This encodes CASSFSGTANGYTF.

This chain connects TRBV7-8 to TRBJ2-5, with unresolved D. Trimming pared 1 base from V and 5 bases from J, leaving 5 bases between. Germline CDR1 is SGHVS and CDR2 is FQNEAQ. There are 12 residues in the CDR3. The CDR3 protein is CASSLGYETQYF. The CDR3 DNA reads TGTGCCAGCAGCTTAGGGTACGAGACCCAGTACTTC.

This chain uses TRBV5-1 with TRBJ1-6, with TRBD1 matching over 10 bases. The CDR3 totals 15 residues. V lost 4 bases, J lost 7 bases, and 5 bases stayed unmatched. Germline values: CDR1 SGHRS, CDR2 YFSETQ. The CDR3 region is CASSPRQGANSPLHF. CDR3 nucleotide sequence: TGCGCCAGCAGCCCGCGACAGGGGGCGAATTCACCCCTCCACTTT.

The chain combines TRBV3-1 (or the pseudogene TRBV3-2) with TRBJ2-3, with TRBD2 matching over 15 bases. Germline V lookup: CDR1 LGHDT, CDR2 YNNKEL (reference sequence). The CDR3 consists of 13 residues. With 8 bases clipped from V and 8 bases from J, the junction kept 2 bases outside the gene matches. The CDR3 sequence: CASRGLAGGTQYF. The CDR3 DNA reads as TGTGCCAGCCGGGGACTAGCGGGAGGTACGCAGTATTTT.

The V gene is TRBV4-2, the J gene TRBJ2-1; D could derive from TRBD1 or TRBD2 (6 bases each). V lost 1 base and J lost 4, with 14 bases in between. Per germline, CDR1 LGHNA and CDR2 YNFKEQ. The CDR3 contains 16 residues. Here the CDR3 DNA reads TGTGCCAGCAGCCAAGTCCGAGGGGGGATATACAATGAGCAGTTCTTC. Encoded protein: CASSQVRGGIYNEQFF.

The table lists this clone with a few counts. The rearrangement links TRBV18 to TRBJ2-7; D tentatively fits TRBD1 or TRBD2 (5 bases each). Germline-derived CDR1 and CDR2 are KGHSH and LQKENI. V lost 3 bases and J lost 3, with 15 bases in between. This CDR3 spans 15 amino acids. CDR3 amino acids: CASSPSRGDVYEQYF. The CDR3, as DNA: TGTGCCAGCTCACCCTCTAGGGGAGACGTCTACGAGCAGTACTTC.